This TCR beta chain was recovered during a study of shared clonotypes between healthy human individuals. The naive CD8 subset, CD45RO-negative cells positively selected for CCR7, excluded terminally differentiated effector memory CD45RA+ cells. Assay used: immunoSEQ multiplex PCR; TCRdb lists only in-frame clones, some missing. The repertoire holds about 2.1 million clones, with about 94% as singletons. The CDR3 totals 15 residues. The trim removed 5 bases at V and 6 bases at J, leaving 5 bases unmatched. Looked up from germline, CDR1 is SGHTA and CDR2 is FQGTGA. The origin of this receptor is a man younger than 30 in good health. Some clones in this sample may be carry-over from other donors' samples. V gene TRBV7-3 combines with J gene TRBJ2-1; 12 nucleotides align to TRBD2. Material: naive CD8+ T cells from PBMCs. The CDR3: CASSPSGRAFNEQFF. CDR3 sequence (DNA): TGTGCCAGCAGCCCTAGCGGGAGGGCCTTCAATGAGCAGTTCTTC.